This passage covers 10 T cell receptor beta chains from one sample sequenced in a study of T cells in Graves' hyperthyroidism and ophthalmopathy (dated by TCRdb to between 2019 and 2020). The library was generated by multiplex PCR. Sequenced on an Illumina HiSeq 2000. The TCR beta CDR3 regions were amplified from RNA transcripts. The first round of RT-PCR for the TCR CDR3 was performed with the HTBI primer set and the Qiagen OneStep RT-PCR kit. In-frame beta chains were kept once TCRdb had trimmed the public reads at Q25 with fastp and called clones with MiXCR. One record per CDR3 amino acid sequence lists the most common genes and DNA. This sample has 600,000 to 700,000 distinct CDR3 sequences in its table, and roughly 45% of those were observed once. Approximately 7.2% of the sample is taken by the ten largest. Source material: peripheral blood or thyroid tissue (not recorded which). Receptor source: an adult man with Graves' disease, either hyperthyroidism or ophthalmopathy (not recorded which).

The rearrangement links TRBV9 to TRBJ1-2; TRBD1 might be the D (5 bases). Trimming removed 3 bases at V and 1 base at J, with 13 bases between. Germline CDR1 is SGDLS and CDR2 is YYNGEE. The CDR3 contains 15 residues. In nucleotides, the CDR3 is TGTGCCAGCAGCGGGGGGACGGAACTTAACTATGGCTACACCTTC. This encodes CASSGGTELNYGYTF.

The chain is built from TRBV10-3 and TRBJ2-7; D might be TRBD1 (6 bases). Trimming took 5 bases from V and 2 from J, leaving 19 bases between them. Germline V gives CDR1 ENHRY, CDR2 SYGVKD. This CDR3 has 16 amino acids. In nucleotides, the CDR3 is TGTGCCATCAGTTACGAAGACAGGACGGGGACCTACGAGCAGTACTTC. Its translation is CAISYEDRTGTYEQYF.

J is TRBJ2-7 and V is TRBV29-1, with D perhaps assigned TRBD1 or TRBD2 (6 bases each). Per germline, CDR1 SQVTM and CDR2 ANQGSEA. Trimming removed 8 bases from V and 6 bases from J, with 26 bases in between. The CDR3 has 15 residues. CDR3 in amino acids: CSSEQVGQPEGEQYF. The CDR3 region has the DNA TGCAGCAGTGAACAAGTAGGACAGCCGGAGGGCGAGCAGTACTTC.

This clonotype was counted many times. CDR3 in DNA: TGTGCCAGTAGTATCAGGGGAGAATCACCCCTCCACTTT. It translates to CASSIRGESPLHF. The chain employs TRBV19 and TRBJ1-6, with TRBD1 as a possible D gene (6 bases). Trimming took 3 bases from V and 10 from J, leaving 10 bases between them. Germline CDR1 and CDR2: LNHDA and SQIVND (reference sequence). The CDR3 has 13 amino acids.

This clonotype was picked up many times. The J gene is TRBJ1-5, the V gene TRBV2; 7 positions match TRBD1. Trimming took 6 bases from V and 0 from J; bases not matched to a gene: 8. This CDR3 spans 16 amino acids. Germline assignment: CDR1 SNHLY and CDR2 FYNNEI. The CDR3 DNA is TGTGCCAGCAGCCCCCACCGGGACAGTAGCAATCAGCCCCAGCATTTT. Its translation is CASSPHRDSSNQPQHF. Looking up the rest from reference TRBV2 and TRBJ1-5 gives the full variable domain: EPEVTQTPSHQVTQMGQEVILRCVPISNHLYFYWYRQILGQKVEFLVSFYNNEISEKSEIFDDQFSVERPDGSNFTLKIRSTKLEDSAMYFCASSPHRDSSNQPQHFGDGTRLSIL.

The V call is TRBV24-1, the J call TRBJ2-7; D unclear. CDR1 KGHDR and CDR2 SFDVKD come from the germline V gene. The CDR3 length is 13 residues. Trimming removed 11 bases at V and 2 bases at J, with 15 bases between. In nucleotides, the CDR3 is TGTGCCAACAGCTTAGGGCAGCCCTACGAGCAGTACTTC. Its protein is CANSLGQPYEQYF.

In its sample, this clonotype was seen a few times. This chain joins TRBV20-1 and TRBJ2-7; D may correspond to TRBD1 or TRBD2 (5 bases each). In germline, CDR1 is DFQATT, CDR2 SNEGSKA (reference sequence). The ends were cut back, 1 base at V and 5 bases at J, with 12 bases in the middle. There are 13 residues in the CDR3. The CDR3, as DNA: TGCAGTGCTAGAGGGGCCGGGGCCCACGAGCAGTACTTC. This sequence encodes CSARGAGAHEQYF.

Remarks on this clonotype: This may arise from a read error, as a much more abundant clone is one base away. V is TRBV5-1 and J is TRBJ2-7; no firm D call. The CDR3 has 13 amino acids. The V gene's germline CDR1 is SGHRS and CDR2 YFSETQ. Trimming removed 2 bases from V and 2 bases from J, with 8 bases in between. CDR3 residues: CASSFDKAYEQYF. The CDR3 nucleotides are TGCGCCAGCAGCTTCGACAAGGCCTACGAGCAGTACTTC.

In its sample, this clonotype was seen a few times. In nucleotides, the CDR3 is TGTGCCAGCAGCCTAGACACCGAGGGGGCCCAGTACTTC. It codes for CASSLDTEGAQYF. The chain links TRBV24-1 to TRBJ2-5, with TRBD1 as a possible D gene (6 bases). The CDR3 has 13 amino acids. CDR1 is KGHDR and CDR2 is SFDVKD in the germline V gene. V was pared by 11 bases and J by 9 bases, with 21 bases between.

The chain combines TRBV7-2 with TRBJ2-5; 11 bases align to TRBD2. V was clipped by 5 bases and J by 2 bases; unmatched bases: 7. CDR1 is SGHTA and CDR2 is FQGNSA in the germline V gene. The CDR3 consists of 16 residues. The CDR3 reads CASSKPGLAEQETQYF. For the CDR3, the DNA is TGTGCCAGCAGCAAACCGGGACTAGCGGAACAAGAGACCCAGTACTTC.